These T cell receptor beta chains were read from a single sample in a study of T cell responses to AZD1222 COVID-19 vaccine. Measured with immunoSEQ multiplex PCR; TCRdb has only the in-frame clones, and not every one. The sample includes more than 95,000 clones, 82% of them seen just once. Sequencing was performed on peripheral blood, taken on day 0 of AZD1222 vaccination. These TCRs come from an adult in good health. CDR3s include the opening cysteine and the closing phenylalanine or tryptophan. Each record gives: V gene, clone size, CDR3 protein. The size entry is marked missing in some rows and otherwise reads once, few, many or a size class.

TRBV4-2	NA	CASSQVQQMNTEAFF
TRBV5-1	NA	CASSLGGQGISGYTF
TRBV2	NA	CASRTDSYEQYF
TRBV27	NA	CASSLSAGTETQYF
TRBV7-9	NA	CASSSQGAFEKLFF
TRBV7-2	NA	CASSQGPLTGELFF
TRBV9	NA	CASSTGGRNYGYTF
TRBV30	NA	CAWSVLGGLDTQYF
TRBV7-3	once	CASSFGGNTEAFF
TRBV9	few	CASSGGTGLTYEQFF
TRBV6-5	NA	CASSTRGGWADTQYF
TRBV7-8	once	CASSLDGGHTEAFF
TRBV12-5	NA	CASGLEPVSYNEQFF
TRBV5-1	NA	CASSLTGWETQYF
TRBV5-6	once	CASSLRTTLSLGGEAFF
TRBV7-8	NA	CASSPFTNTEAFF
TRBV5-1	NA	CASSLDGALGPQHF
TRBV7-2	NA	CASSVEGLAVRADTQYF
TRBV14	NA	CASSQTSRTGYGYTF
TRBV5-1	NA	CASSINPTGQTYEQYF
TRBV4-1	NA	CASSQERSGTPYGYTF
TRBV2	few	CASSEKLTLGLSIYGYTF
TRBV5-6	NA	CASSSYTGGANYGYTF
TRBV6-1	NA	CASSDPRGEGGETQYF
TRBV2	NA	CASSGQGVSTGELFF
TRBV3-1/TRBV3-2	NA	CASSQSGEAFF
TRBV28	NA	CASSLATGELFF
TRBV5-5	NA	CASSRPTTGELFF
TRBV27	NA	CASQKQSGPTTEAFF
TRBV4-2	once	CASSQDGGRRGRGNYEQYF
TRBV29-1	NA	CSVVITSGNTIYF
TRBV23-1	NA	CASSRKGQGRANQPQHF
TRBV5-4	NA	CASSDRDRGIEAFF
TRBV9	NA	CASSVGGQSTEAFF
TRBV7-9	few	CASSSTDLREPQHF
TRBV6-2/TRBV6-3	NA	CASSYLTGLSYGYTF
TRBV2	NA	CASKWTSGGAEQFF
TRBV10-3	NA	CAISKQGNTEAFF
TRBV11-2	NA	CASSSQGASYGYTF
TRBV6-5	NA	CASSYNSYNSPLHF
TRBV5-1	NA	CASRYLRNTEAFF
TRBV7-2	NA	CASSSYGANVLTF
TRBV19	NA	CASSMKGGRKAFF
TRBV16	NA	CASSPRWMDEKLFF
TRBV5-4	NA	CASSYRDTEAFF
TRBV6-6	few	CASRNLQGNNEQFF
TRBV7-2	once	CASSLGGGTHYEQYF
TRBV7-9	NA	CASSPDGQPIGSGNTIYF